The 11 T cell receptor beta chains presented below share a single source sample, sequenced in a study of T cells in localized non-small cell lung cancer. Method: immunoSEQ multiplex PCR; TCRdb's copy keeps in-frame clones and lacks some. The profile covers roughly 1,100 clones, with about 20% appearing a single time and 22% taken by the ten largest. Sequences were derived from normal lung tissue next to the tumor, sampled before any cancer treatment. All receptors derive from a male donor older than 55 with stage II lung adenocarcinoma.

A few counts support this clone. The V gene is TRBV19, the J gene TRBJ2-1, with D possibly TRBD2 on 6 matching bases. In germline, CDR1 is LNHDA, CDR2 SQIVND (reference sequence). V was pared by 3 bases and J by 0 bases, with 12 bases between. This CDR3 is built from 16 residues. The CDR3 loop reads CASSMGTGSSYNEQFF. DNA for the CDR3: TGTGCCAGTAGTATGGGAACCGGGAGCTCCTACAATGAGCAGTTCTTC.

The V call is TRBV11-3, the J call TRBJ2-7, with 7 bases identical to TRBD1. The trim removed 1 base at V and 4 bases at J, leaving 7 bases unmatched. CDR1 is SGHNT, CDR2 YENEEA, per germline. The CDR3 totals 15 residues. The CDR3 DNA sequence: TGTGCCAGCAGCTTAGTTGGCCAGGGGGTATACGAGCAGTACTTC. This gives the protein CASSLVGQGVYEQYF.

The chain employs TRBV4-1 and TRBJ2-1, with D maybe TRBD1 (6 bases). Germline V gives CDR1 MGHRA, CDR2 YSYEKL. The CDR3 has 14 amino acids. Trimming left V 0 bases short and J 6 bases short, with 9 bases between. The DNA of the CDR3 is TGCGCCAGCAGCCAAGAGGGGGCCCTCAATGAGCAGTTCTTC. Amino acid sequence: CASSQEGALNEQFF.

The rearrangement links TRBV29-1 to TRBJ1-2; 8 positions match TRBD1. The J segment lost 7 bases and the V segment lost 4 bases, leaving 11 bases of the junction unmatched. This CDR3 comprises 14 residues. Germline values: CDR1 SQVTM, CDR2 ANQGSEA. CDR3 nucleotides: TGCAGCGTTGCGCAACAGGGGGAGACTGGTGGCTACACCTTC. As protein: CSVAQQGETGGYTF.

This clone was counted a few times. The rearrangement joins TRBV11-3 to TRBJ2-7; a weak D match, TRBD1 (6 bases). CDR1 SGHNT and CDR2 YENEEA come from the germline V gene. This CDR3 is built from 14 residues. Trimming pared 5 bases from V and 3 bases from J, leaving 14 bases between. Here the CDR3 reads CASSRPDRNYEQYF. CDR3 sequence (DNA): TGTGCCAGCAGCCGCCCGGACAGAAACTACGAGCAGTACTTC.

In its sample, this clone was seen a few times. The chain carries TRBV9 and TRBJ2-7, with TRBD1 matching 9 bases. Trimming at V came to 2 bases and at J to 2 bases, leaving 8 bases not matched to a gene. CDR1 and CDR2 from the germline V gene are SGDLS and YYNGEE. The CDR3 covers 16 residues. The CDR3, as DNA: TGTGCCAGCAGCGTGGAACCGGGACAGGGCACCTACGAGCAGTACTTC. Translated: CASSVEPGQGTYEQYF.

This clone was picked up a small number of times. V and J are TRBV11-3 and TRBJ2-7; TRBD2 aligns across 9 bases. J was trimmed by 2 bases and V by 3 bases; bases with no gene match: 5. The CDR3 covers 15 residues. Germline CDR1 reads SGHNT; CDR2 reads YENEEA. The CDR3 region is CASSFQRGATYEQYF. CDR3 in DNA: TGTGCCAGCAGCTTTCAGCGGGGGGCTACCTACGAGCAGTACTTC.

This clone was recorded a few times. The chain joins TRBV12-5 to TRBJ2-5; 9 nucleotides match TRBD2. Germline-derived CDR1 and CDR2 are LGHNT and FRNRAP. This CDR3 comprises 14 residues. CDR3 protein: CASTRGGGEETQYF. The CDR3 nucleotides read TGTGCCAGCACCCGGGGCGGGGGGGAAGAGACCCAGTACTTC.

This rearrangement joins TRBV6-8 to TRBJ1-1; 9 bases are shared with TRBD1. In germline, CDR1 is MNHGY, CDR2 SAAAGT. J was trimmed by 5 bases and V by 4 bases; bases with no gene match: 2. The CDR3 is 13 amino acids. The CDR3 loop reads CASSSTGGTEAFF. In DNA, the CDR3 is TGTGCCAGCAGTTCGACAGGGGGTACTGAAGCTTTCTTT.

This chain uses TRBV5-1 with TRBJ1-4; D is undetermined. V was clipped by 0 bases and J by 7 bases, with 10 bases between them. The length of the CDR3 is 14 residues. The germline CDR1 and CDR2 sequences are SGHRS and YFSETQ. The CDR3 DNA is TGCGCCAGCAGCTTGGGAGGCCCGAGTGAAAAACTGTTTTTT. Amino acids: CASSLGGPSEKLFF.

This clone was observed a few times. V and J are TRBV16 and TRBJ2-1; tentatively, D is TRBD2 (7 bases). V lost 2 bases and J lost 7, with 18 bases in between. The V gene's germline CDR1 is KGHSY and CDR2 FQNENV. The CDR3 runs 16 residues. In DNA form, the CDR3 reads TGTGCCAGCAGCCAACTTCCAAGGCGGGGGCGAAATGAGCAGTTCTTC. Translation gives CASSQLPRRGRNEQFF.